This TCR beta chain was sequenced during a study of blood T cell repertoires in COVID-19. Deletions cut 2 bases from V and 4 bases from J, with 12 bases between. Germline values: CDR1 SGHAT, CDR2 FQNNGV. The length of the CDR3 is 15 residues. Measured with immunoSEQ multiplex PCR; TCRdb has only the in-frame clones, and not every one. The sample has about 120,000 clones; over 75% are singletons. Sequenced sample: peripheral blood. The rearrangement links TRBV11-2 to TRBJ1-5; D possibly corresponds to TRBD1 (6 bases). This sequence was found in a woman older than 75 with acute or convalescent COVID-19. Written as DNA, the CDR3 is TGTGCCAGCAGCTTATCGGGGGGGGCGAATCAGCCCCAGCATTTT. It translates to CASSLSGGANQPQHF. The full variable domain, its missing parts supplied by reference TRBV11-2 and TRBJ1-5, is EAGVAQSPRYKIIEKRQSVAFWCNPISGHATLYWYQQILGQGPKLLIQFQNNGVVDDSQLPKDRFSAERLKGVDSTLKIQPAKLEDSAVYLCASSLSGGANQPQHFGDGTRLSIL.